Reported below is one T cell receptor (beta chain). What it binds is not known. V was shortened by 2 bases and J by 0 bases, with 8 bases between the two germline ends. This CDR3 is 16 amino acids long. CDR1 is SGHVS, CDR2 FNYEAQ, per germline. This sample stems from a study of cytomegalovirus exposure and HLA in healthy donors. PCR involved 60 Vbeta and 13 Jbeta primers. The repertoire was sequenced with immunoSEQ multiplex PCR; TCRdb's copy has only in-frame clones and lacks some. In the table there are about 120,000 clones, approximately 80% of which are singletons. Overall study results and limits: Analysis performed later showed TCR beta chains linked to HLA being more clonally expanded than equally common others. Segments of the TCR beta V type were, in most cases, productive about 87% or about 30% of the time in an earlier analysis. Later analysis associated a missense DCLRE1C variant with TCR beta V- and J-gene trimming. Donors were assumed by presence/absence analyses to have roughly uniform sequencing depth.

This chain links TRBV7-6 with TRBJ2-6; the D gene is possibly TRBD1 (6 bases). This TCR came from a woman in her thirties or forties in good health and CMV-seronegative. Sequences were obtained from PBMCs. The CDR3 spells CASSLSGDSGANVLTF. For the CDR3, the DNA is TGTGCCAGCAGCTTATCAGGGGACTCTGGGGCCAACGTCCTGACTTTC.